This TCR beta chain originates from a study of blood T cell repertoires in COVID-19. Study details: Researchers got acute and convalescent COVID-19 samples from the United States, Italy and Spain. T cells, B-cell-depleted T cells, or PBMCs supplied cDNA or gDNA.

Losses at the gene ends were 7 bases for V and 6 bases for J; bases not matched to a gene: 7. CDR1 and CDR2 (germline): SNHLY, FYNNEI. The CDR3 covers 13 residues. How the authors handled the data: Cell counts per sample came from amplifying reference gene primers. Some clones are missing from TCRdb's copy, which holds only in-frame ones; the method was immunoSEQ multiplex PCR. V and J calls and clone size come straight from that table; D and trimming were deduced from the DNA. This sample has 150,000 to 200,000 clones, with approximately 84% found just once. The chain uses TRBV2 and TRBJ1-2; TRBD1 matches at 8 bases. Sample: peripheral blood. The receptor's source is a human donor with acute or convalescent COVID-19. The donor label of this sample is uncertain. The CDR3 DNA follows: TGTGCCAGCAATCGCGACAGGGGCGATGGCTACACCTTC. This sequence encodes CASNRDRGDGYTF.